The present entry profiles one TCR beta chain with its context. Its antigen is as yet unknown. The data are from a study of CD8+CD57+ T cells in acquired aplastic anemia. Study overall: An average of 3.2 ug of DNA was obtained from sorted CD4+ and CD8+ cells. Study-wide results and limits: In common between the patients and the controls were approximately 28 CD8+ CDR3 sequences. In CD8+ cells, Simpson's diversity showed no significant difference between patients and controls.

It was patients with CD8+CD57+ cell expansion by flow cytometry who were chosen for sequencing. Genomic DNA templated the TCR beta VDJ and CDR3 profiling. MiXCR was run by TCRdb on the reads, yielding one entry per CDR3 protein. This table holds about 190,000 distinct CDR3 sequences, roughly half found once. This CDR3 spans 14 amino acids. Per the germline V gene, CDR1 is SGHKS and CDR2 is YYEKEE (reference sequence). Trimming removed 4 bases from V and 6 bases from J, with 14 bases in between. The sample was sorted CD4+, CD8+, or CD8+CD57+ T cells (not recorded which) from PBMCs. The gene calls are TRBV5-5 and TRBJ2-1; D gene ambiguous. The sequence was obtained from a human donor with aplastic anemia. The CDR3 region has the DNA TGTGCCAGCAGCCTGGCGGTAGATGGCAATGAGCAGTTCTTC. It specifies CASSLAVDGNEQFF.